The next 2 T cell receptor beta chains were all read from a single sample in a study of T cell responses to AZD1222 COVID-19 vaccine. Sequenced by immunoSEQ multiplex PCR; TCRdb stores in-frame clones only, minus some. Here the sample spans 140,000 or so clones, approximately 91% being singletons. The source was peripheral blood, collected on day 0 of AZD1222 vaccination. Source of these receptors: an adult in good health.

The rearrangement uses TRBV6-5 and TRBJ1-5, with TRBD1 matching over 7 bases. This CDR3 spans 13 amino acids. J gave up 2 bases and V 7 bases, and 2 bases lay outside the gene matches. Germline loops: CDR1 MNHEY, CDR2 SVGAGI. Written as DNA, the CDR3 is TGTGCCAGCAAAGGGACAGGCAATCAGCCCCAGCATTTT. Protein: CASKGTGNQPQHF.

In its sample, this clone was seen a few times. This chain links TRBV5-1 with TRBJ2-2, with D tentatively TRBD1 (5 bases). The CDR3 covers 15 residues. V gave up 0 bases and J gave up 13 bases, with 19 bases separating them. Germline-derived CDR1 and CDR2 are SGHRS and YFSETQ. CDR3 bases: TGCGCCAGCAGCTTGGGGGGCCCGGACAACGGTTGGCTGTTTTTT. Translated: CASSLGGPDNGWLFF. Supplemented by reference TRBV5-1 and TRBJ2-2, the full variable domain reads KAGVTQTPRYLIKTRGQQVTLSCSPISGHRSVSWYQQTPGQGLQFLFEYFSETQRNKGNFPGRFSGRQFSNSRSEMNVSTLELGDSALYLCASSLGGPDNGWLFFGEGSRLTVL.